Here is one T cell receptor beta chain with its context. The sample is drawn from a study of blood T cell repertoires in COVID-19. Across the whole study: Sources were T cells, B-cell-depleted T cells, or PBMCs; the material itself was cDNA or gDNA.

TCRdb's table, derived via immunoSEQ multiplex PCR, lists solely in-frame clones and lacks some. The sample has 200,000 to 300,000 clones; 80% to 90% are singletons. The CDR3 covers 12 residues. V lost 4 bases, J lost 5 bases, and 8 bases lay in between. In germline, CDR1 is SGHDN, CDR2 FVKESK. The source material was peripheral blood. The sequence was obtained from a man aged 30 to 45 with active or convalescent COVID-19. V is TRBV14 and J is TRBJ1-1; tentatively, D is TRBD1 (5 bases). This CDR3 is CASSRRGTEAFF. The DNA of the CDR3 is TGTGCCAGCAGCCGACGGGGGACTGAAGCTTTCTTT.